This is a list of T cell receptor beta chains from one sample in a study of shared clonotypes between healthy human individuals. Libraries were prepared by immunoSEQ multiplex PCR; TCRdb keeps only in-frame clonotypes and omits some of them. The sample lists around 640,000 clones, roughly 96% occurring once. Specimen: naive CD8+ T cells sorted from blood. The receptors stem from a woman in her twenties or thirties in good health. Each CDR3 is given with its conserved first and last residue. D genes are given only for firm matches. Clone sizes are given selectively: once, few, many, or a class where the clone is expanded.

>NA|TRBV12-5|TRBJ2-5|16|TRBD1
CASGFGTGAYQETQYF
TGTGCTAGTGGTTTTGGGACAGGGGCGTACCAAGAGACCCAGTACTTC
>NA|TRBV27|TRBJ2-7|14|NA
CASSLSDSLGEQYF
TGTGCCAGCAGTTTATCAGACAGCCTGGGCGAGCAGTACTTC
>NA|TRBV5-4|TRBJ2-7|11|NA
CASSLYDEQYF
TGTGCCAGCAGCTTGTACGACGAGCAGTACTTC
>NA|TRBV13|TRBJ2-1|14|NA
CASSSKGLYNEQFF
TGTGCCAGCAGCTCTAAGGGGTTATACAATGAGCAGTTCTTC
>NA|TRBV2|TRBJ2-7|15|NA
CASSRLGRDPPEQYF
TGTGCCAGCAGTCGCCTAGGGCGGGATCCCCCCGAGCAGTACTTC
>NA|TRBV7-6|TRBJ2-4|18|NA
CASSPGMRVGMAKNIQYF
TGTGCCAGCAGCCCGGGGATGAGGGTCGGAATGGCCAAAAACATTCAGTACTTC
>NA|TRBV28|TRBJ2-7|14|NA
CASSFPGSTYEQYF
TGTGCCAGCAGTTTTCCCGGGAGCACCTACGAGCAGTACTTC
>NA|TRBV4-1|TRBJ2-7|15|TRBD2
CASSQGLAGVLEQYF
TGCGCCAGCAGCCAAGGACTAGCGGGAGTTCTAGAGCAGTACTTC
>NA|TRBV7-8|TRBJ2-2|14|TRBD2
CASSWTSVAGELFF
TGTGCCAGCAGCTGGACTAGCGTTGCCGGGGAGCTGTTTTTT
>NA|TRBV27|TRBJ2-6|18|TRBD2
CASKPSGRNPSGANVLTF
TGTGCCAGCAAGCCTAGCGGGAGGAATCCCTCGGGAGCCAACGTCCTGACTTTC
>NA|TRBV2|TRBJ2-5|16|NA
CASSAEPGRALLTQYF
TGTGCCAGCAGTGCGGAGCCGGGACGGGCCCTGTTGACCCAGTACTTC
>NA|TRBV27|TRBJ2-1|14|TRBD1
CASSYGTGINEQFF
TGTGCCAGCAGTTACGGGACAGGAATCAATGAGCAGTTCTTC
>NA|TRBV7-8|TRBJ2-5|16|TRBD2
CASSLNPLAGQETQYF
TGTGCCAGCAGCTTAAATCCATTAGCGGGACAAGAGACCCAGTACTTC
>NA|TRBV25-1|TRBJ2-7|12|TRBD1
CATGQGSYEQYF
TGTGCCACCGGACAGGGCTCCTACGAGCAGTACTTC
>NA|TRBV28|TRBJ2-3|14|NA
CASGIRGGTDTQYF
TGTGCCAGCGGGATCCGGGGTGGCACAGATACGCAGTATTTT
>NA|TRBV30|TRBJ1-5|14|TRBD1
CAWTQGVGNQPQHF
TGTGCCTGGACCCAGGGGGTTGGGAATCAGCCCCAGCATTTT
>NA|TRBV27|TRBJ2-5|16|TRBD2
CASSLWAAGIQETQYF
TGTGCCAGCAGTTTATGGGCAGCGGGAATTCAAGAGACCCAGTACTTC
>once|TRBV19|TRBJ2-5|13|NA
CASSMDGEETQYF
TGTGCCAGTAGTATGGACGGGGAAGAGACCCAGTACTTC
>once|TRBV11-2|TRBJ2-1|15|TRBD2
CASSSYLAGVYEQFF
TGTGCCAGCAGCTCCTACTTAGCGGGAGTTTATGAGCAGTTCTTC
>NA|TRBV9|TRBJ2-7|14|TRBD2
CASSVEGLAEEQYF
TGTGCCAGCAGCGTAGAGGGACTAGCGGAGGAGCAGTACTTC
>NA|TRBV28|TRBJ2-3|18|NA
CASSRMGDGGPGTDTQYF
TGTGCCAGCAGCCGTATGGGCGACGGAGGGCCGGGCACAGATACGCAGTATTTT
>NA|TRBV30|TRBJ1-2|16|NA
CAWRPERQPRYYGYTF
TGTGCCTGGAGGCCCGAACGACAGCCACGATACTATGGCTACACCTTC
>NA|TRBV7-9|TRBJ2-1|17|NA
CASSTRTDRLQGNEQFF
TGTGCCAGCAGCACCCGGACAGATCGCTTACAAGGGAATGAGCAGTTCTTC
>few|TRBV7-2|TRBJ1-1|14|NA
CASSSGQQEFEAFF
TGTGCCAGCAGTTCCGGACAGCAAGAGTTTGAAGCTTTCTTT
>NA|TRBV4-1|TRBJ1-1|13|NA
CASSQPPDLRAFF
TGCGCCAGCAGCCAACCGCCGGACTTGCGAGCTTTCTTT
>NA|TRBV5-1|TRBJ2-2|13|NA
CASGTPGTGELFF
TGCGCCAGCGGCACCCCGGGGACCGGGGAGCTGTTTTTT
>NA|TRBV6-5|TRBJ1-5|15|NA
CASSIDERPNQPQHF
TGTGCCAGCAGCATAGACGAGAGACCTAATCAGCCCCAGCATTTT
>NA|TRBV11-2|TRBJ2-1|18|TRBD1
CASSGFGTGGLHSNEQFF
TGTGCCAGCAGCGGGTTCGGGACAGGGGGTTTACATTCTAATGAGCAGTTCTTC
>NA|TRBV14|TRBJ2-7|14|TRBD2
CASSQGLASYEQYF
TGTGCCAGCAGCCAGGGACTAGCGTCCTACGAGCAGTACTTC
>NA|TRBV7-9|TRBJ2-3|18|TRBD2
CASSPQLAGGPRGDTQYF
TGTGCCAGCAGCCCCCAGCTAGCGGGAGGGCCACGTGGAGATACGCAGTATTTT
>once|TRBV19|TRBJ2-1|11|NA
CASSSQNEQFF
TGTGCCAGTAGTTCCCAGAATGAGCAGTTCTTC
>NA|TRBV27|TRBJ1-1|15|TRBD1
CASSSRQGVNTEAFF
TGTGCCAGCAGTAGCCGACAGGGGGTGAACACTGAAGCTTTCTTT
>NA|TRBV27|TRBJ2-1|14|NA
CASTLYGTFNEQFF
TGTGCCAGCACCCTCTACGGGACCTTCAATGAGCAGTTCTTC
>NA|TRBV27|TRBJ2-3|15|NA
CASSFWQSSTDTQYF
TGTGCCAGCAGTTTTTGGCAGTCTAGCACAGATACGCAGTATTTT
>NA|TRBV5-1|TRBJ2-6|12|NA
CASRLGANVLTF
TGCGCCAGCAGACTCGGGGCCAACGTCCTGACTTTC
>once|TRBV28|TRBJ2-1|16|TRBD2
CASSFPREGRDNEQFF
TGTGCCAGCAGTTTTCCCCGGGAGGGGCGGGACAATGAGCAGTTCTTC
>NA|TRBV7-9|TRBJ2-3|16|TRBD2
CASSLEGGRAPDTQYF
TGTGCCAGCAGCTTAGAGGGCGGGAGGGCCCCAGATACGCAGTATTTT
>NA|TRBV11-2|TRBJ2-7|15|NA
CASSFFGAASYEQYF
TGTGCCAGCAGCTTCTTCGGGGCTGCGTCCTACGAGCAGTACTTC
>NA|TRBV29-1|TRBJ2-7|11|NA
CSVEGDYEQYF
TGCAGCGTTGAGGGGGATTACGAGCAGTACTTC
>NA|TRBV15|TRBJ2-7|11|TRBD1
CAIGTGIEQYF
TGTGCCATAGGGACAGGTATCGAGCAGTACTTC
>NA|TRBV4-1|TRBJ1-1|11|NA
CASSQNTEAFF
TGCGCCAGCAGCCAGAATACTGAAGCTTTCTTT
>NA|TRBV25-1|TRBJ2-1|13|TRBD2
CASSERGFNEQFF
TGTGCCAGCAGTGAGCGGGGGTTCAATGAGCAGTTCTTC
>NA|TRBV27|TRBJ2-7|16|NA
CASSLGGSKGYYEQYF
TGTGCCAGCAGTTTAGGGGGAAGCAAGGGGTACTACGAGCAGTACTTC
>NA|TRBV28|TRBJ2-7|18|TRBD2
CASSTGVGLAGGLYEQYF
TGTGCCAGCAGTACGGGGGTAGGACTAGCGGGAGGGCTATACGAGCAGTACTTC
>NA|TRBV6-1|TRBJ2-7|15|TRBD1
CASMTGQDSFYEQYF
TGTGCCAGCATGACAGGACAGGACTCATTCTACGAGCAGTACTTC
>NA|TRBV2|TRBJ2-1|15|NA
CASSADSSDPNEQFF
TGTGCCAGCAGTGCTGACAGTTCCGACCCTAATGAGCAGTTCTTC
>NA|TRBV27|TRBJ1-1|14|TRBD1
CASSFAGGNTEAFF
TGTGCCAGCAGTTTTGCAGGGGGGAACACTGAAGCTTTCTTT
>NA|TRBV9|TRBJ2-4|15|NA
CASSSGQSSENIQYF
TGTGCCAGCAGCTCAGGACAGTCGAGCGAAAACATTCAGTACTTC
>NA|TRBV27|TRBJ1-1|15|NA
CASSLEVPLNTEAFF
TGTGCCAGCAGTTTGGAGGTGCCCTTGAACACTGAAGCTTTCTTT
>NA|TRBV27|TRBJ2-7|17|TRBD2
CASSLSSGRVRMGEQYF
TGTGCCAGCAGTTTGTCTAGCGGGAGGGTGAGGATGGGCGAGCAGTACTTC
>NA|TRBV4-1|TRBJ2-2|18|TRBD2
CASSPRRVAGSATGELFF
TGCGCCAGCAGTCCGAGACGTGTAGCGGGCAGCGCTACCGGGGAGCTGTTTTTT
>NA|TRBV27|TRBJ2-5|15|NA
CASSSRQVSQETQYF
TGTGCCAGCAGTAGTAGACAGGTCAGCCAAGAGACCCAGTACTTC